This TCR beta chain is drawn from a study of blood T cell repertoires in COVID-19. Study-wide background: The United States, Italy and Spain were the sources of the acute and convalescent COVID-19 samples. PBMCs, B-cell-depleted T cells, or T cells were the source of the cDNA or gDNA that made up the material.

Source study methods: The assay estimated nucleated cells by amplifying reference gene primers. The assay was immunoSEQ multiplex PCR, and TCRdb's table has in-frame clones only and misses some. From that table come the V and J calls and clone size; the DNA was used to work out D and trimming. The repertoire holds approximately 53,000 clones, more than 70% seen once, with around 2.2% in the top ten. The CDR3 is 14 amino acids. Germline CDR1 is MNHEY and CDR2 is SVGAGI. V was clipped by 5 bases and J by 4 bases; unmatched bases: 6. The specimen was peripheral blood. This chain joins TRBV6-5 and TRBJ1-2, with 8 positions matching TRBD1. The clonotype comes from a human donor in a cohort sampled during active COVID-19. The CDR3 loop is CASSQGANTYGYTF. The CDR3 nucleotides are TGTGCCAGCAGTCAGGGGGCTAATACCTATGGCTACACCTTC.